Described below is a single T cell receptor (beta chain) sequence and its context. Its target is unknown. The method was immunoSEQ multiplex PCR; TCRdb's version includes in-frame clones alone and lacks a portion of them. This sample's table reports approximately 10,000 clones. The data stem from a study of synovial regulatory T cells in juvenile arthritis. Study-wide background: About 6 patients were on methotrexate and three were untreated.

This CDR3 is built from 15 residues. Only the protein sequence is given. From germline, CDR1 is SGHDT and CDR2 YYEEEE. Study observations and caveats: Blood Treg cells that were inflammation-associated showed lower TCR diversity than other blood Treg cells.

Donors were 11 juvenile idiopathic arthritis patients with active disease, 3 polyarticular and 8 oligoarticular. The V and J genes are TRBV5-6 and TRBJ2-7; the TCRdb D gene call, TRBD1, has no DNA to confirm it. What was sequenced was Treg cells from blood. Noted subset: remaining (HLA-DR-negative) circulating blood Treg cells. The clonotype was recovered from a donor aged 2 to 35 with juvenile idiopathic arthritis. CDR3 sequence: CASSRYRDRSYEQYF. The variable domain in full, completed from reference TRBV5-6 and TRBJ2-7, reads DAGVTQSPTHLIKTRGQQVTLRCSPKSGHDTVSWYQQALGQGPQFIFQYYEEEERQRGNFPDRFSGHQFPNYSSELNVNALLLGDSALYLCASSRYRDRSYEQYFGPGTRLTVT.